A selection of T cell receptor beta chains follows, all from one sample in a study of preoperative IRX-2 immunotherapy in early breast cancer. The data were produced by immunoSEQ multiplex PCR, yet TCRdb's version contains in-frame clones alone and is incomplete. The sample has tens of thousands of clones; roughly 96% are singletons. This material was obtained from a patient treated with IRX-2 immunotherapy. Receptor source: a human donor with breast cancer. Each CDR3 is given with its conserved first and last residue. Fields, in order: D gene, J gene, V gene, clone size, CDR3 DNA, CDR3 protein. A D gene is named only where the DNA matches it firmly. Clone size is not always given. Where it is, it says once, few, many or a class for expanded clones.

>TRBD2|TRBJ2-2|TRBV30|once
TGTGCCTGGAGTGTAGGGGCGGGAGTGGAGGAGCTGTTTTTT
CAWSVGAGVEELFF
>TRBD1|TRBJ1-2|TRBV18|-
TGTGCCAGCTCTTCCGGGGGACAGGGGTCCTTCATTTATGGCTACACCTTC
CASSSGGQGSFIYGYTF
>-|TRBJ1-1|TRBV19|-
TGTGCCAGTAATTACGGGAGCACTGAAGCTTTCTTT
CASNYGSTEAFF
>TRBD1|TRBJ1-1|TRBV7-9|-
TGTGCCAGCAGAAAAAACAGGGGAAGCATGAACACTGAAGCTTTCTTT
CASRKNRGSMNTEAFF
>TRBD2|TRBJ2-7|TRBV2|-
TGTGCCAGCAGTGCACTAGCGGGGGAACCTTACGAGCAGTACTTC
CASSALAGEPYEQYF
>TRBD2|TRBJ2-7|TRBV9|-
TGTGCCAGCAGCGTATCGGGACTAGCGGCCTACGAGCAGTACTTC
CASSVSGLAAYEQYF
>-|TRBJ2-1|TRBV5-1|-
TGCGCCAGCAGCTTGGATTCCGTCGATTACAATGAGCAGTTCTTC
CASSLDSVDYNEQFF
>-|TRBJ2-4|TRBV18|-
TGTGCCAGCTCACTTGCGAAGGTAACCCCAGAGGACATTCAGTACTTC
CASSLAKVTPEDIQYF
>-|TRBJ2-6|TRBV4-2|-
TGTGCCAGCAAACTCGGCTCTGGGGCCAACGTCCTGACTTTC
CASKLGSGANVLTF
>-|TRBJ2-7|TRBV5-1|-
TGCGCCAGCAGCCCCCAAGTTGATGCCAATCCCTTCTTC
CASSPQVDANPFF
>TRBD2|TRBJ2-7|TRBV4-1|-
TGCGCCAGCAGCCAAGGAGCTAGCGGCTCCTACGAGCAGTACTTC
CASSQGASGSYEQYF
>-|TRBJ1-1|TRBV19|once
TGTGCCAGTACCAAAAGGGCACTGGCTTTCACTGAAGCTTTCTTT
CASTKRALAFTEAFF
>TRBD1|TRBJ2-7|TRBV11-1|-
TGTGCCAGCAGTCCCGGGACAGGGTTAAAGTACGAGCAGTACTTC
CASSPGTGLKYEQYF
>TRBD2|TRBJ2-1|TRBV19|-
TGTGCCAGTAGTCCCCTTGGGCGGGGGACTAGCGGGAGGGTAGCGTGGGGTGAGCAGTTCTTC
CASSPLGRGTSGRVAWGEQFF
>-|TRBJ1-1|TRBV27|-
TGTGCCAGCAGACCGGACTATCGGACTGAAGCTTTCTTT
CASRPDYRTEAFF
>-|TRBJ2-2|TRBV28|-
TGTGCCAGCAGTTTATCCGGGGAGCTGTTTTTT
CASSLSGELFF
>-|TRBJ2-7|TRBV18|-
TGTGCCAGCTCACCACCAAGGACAGACTACGAGCAGTACTTC
CASSPPRTDYEQYF
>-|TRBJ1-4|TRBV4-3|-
TGCGCCAGCAGCCAAGATACTAGCGAAAAACTGTTTTTT
CASSQDTSEKLFF
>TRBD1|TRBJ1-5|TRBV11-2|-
TGTGCCAGCAGCCTAGACAGGGTTCAGCCCCAGCATTTT
CASSLDRVQPQHF
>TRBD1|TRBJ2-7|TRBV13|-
TGTGCCAGCAGCTTATCCCCCTCGGACAGGGCATCCTACGAGCAGTACTTC
CASSLSPSDRASYEQYF
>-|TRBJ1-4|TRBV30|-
TGTGCCTGGCGGGACCGGCTTAATCGTGAAAAACTGTTTTTT
CAWRDRLNREKLFF
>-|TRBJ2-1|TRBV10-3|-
TGTGCCATCAGTGAGTTCGAGTCCTACAATGAGCAGTTCTTC
CAISEFESYNEQFF
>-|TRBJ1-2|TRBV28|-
TGTGCCAGCAGTTTACGAGGGTTTGGCTACACCTTC
CASSLRGFGYTF
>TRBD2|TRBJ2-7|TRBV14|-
TGTGCCAGCAGCCAAGTATTGCTAGCGGGAGTCAACGAGCAGTACTTC
CASSQVLLAGVNEQYF
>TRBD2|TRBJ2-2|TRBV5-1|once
TGCGCCAGCAGCGCCTCTAGCGGGGCTAACACCGGGGAGCTGTTTTTT
CASSASSGANTGELFF
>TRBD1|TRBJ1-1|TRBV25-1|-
TGTGCCAGCAGTGAATTGGGGGCAAGGGGGCGGAACACTGAAGCTTTCTTT
CASSELGARGRNTEAFF
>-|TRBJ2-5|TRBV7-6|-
TGTGCCAGCAGCTTAGTGGGGAACACACAAGAGACCCAGTACTTC
CASSLVGNTQETQYF
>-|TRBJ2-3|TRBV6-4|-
TGTGCCAGCAGCCGTACGGAGGGTCAGGCAGATACGCAGTATTTT
CASSRTEGQADTQYF
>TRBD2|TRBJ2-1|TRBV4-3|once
TGCGCCAGCAGCCAAGACGCTAGCGGGAGCGTCTATGAGCAGTTCTTC
CASSQDASGSVYEQFF
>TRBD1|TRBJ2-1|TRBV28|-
TGTGCCAGCAGTCAGGGGGTCAGGGGGCGCGTGTACAATGAGCAGTTCTTC
CASSQGVRGRVYNEQFF
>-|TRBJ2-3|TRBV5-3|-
TGTGCCAGAAGGGCGGGCACAGATACGCAGTATTTT
CARRAGTDTQYF
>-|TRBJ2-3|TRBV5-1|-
TGCGCCAGCAGCTTGCAGGGCACAGATACGCAGTATTTT
CASSLQGTDTQYF
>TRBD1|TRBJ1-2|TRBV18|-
TGTGCCAGCTCACCAGGACAGGTCGATGGCTACACCTTC
CASSPGQVDGYTF
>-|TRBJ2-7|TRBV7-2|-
TGTGCCAGCAGTCGTTCATACGAGCAGTACTTC
CASSRSYEQYF
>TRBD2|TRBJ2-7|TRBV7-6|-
TGTGCCAGCAGCTTAAAACCACCGCAAGGACTAGCGGGAGCGTACGAGCAGTACTTC
CASSLKPPQGLAGAYEQYF
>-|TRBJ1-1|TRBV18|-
TGTGCCAGCTCTAGGGCTTTCTTT
CASSRAFF
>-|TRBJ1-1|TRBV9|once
TGTGCCAGCAGCGTAGACTTTTCGGGTAACACTGAAGCTTTCTTT
CASSVDFSGNTEAFF
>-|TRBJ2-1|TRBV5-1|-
TGCGCCAGCAGCGCAGGGGAGACATACAATGAGCAGTTCTTC
CASSAGETYNEQFF
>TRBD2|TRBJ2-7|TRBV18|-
TGTGCCAGCTCACCACCGGGACTAGCGGGAGGGAGCGCCTACGAGCAGTACTTC
CASSPPGLAGGSAYEQYF
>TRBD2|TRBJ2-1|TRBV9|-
TGTGCCAGCAGCGCGACCCGGACTAGCGGGTCCTACAATGAGCAGTTCTTC
CASSATRTSGSYNEQFF
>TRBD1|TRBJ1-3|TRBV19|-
TGTGCCAGTAGTGATCCCGGACAGGGGGGCTATGGAAACACCATATATTTT
CASSDPGQGGYGNTIYF
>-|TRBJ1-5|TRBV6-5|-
TGTGCCAGCAGTTACCTTTACAGGGTAATGGATCAGCCCCAGCATTTT
CASSYLYRVMDQPQHF
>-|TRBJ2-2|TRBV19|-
TGTGCCGCCCGGCTACTCACCGGGGAGCTGTTTTTT
CAARLLTGELFF
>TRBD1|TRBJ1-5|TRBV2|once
TGTGCCAGCACTAAACTAACTACCTCAGGGGGTAGCAATCAGCCCCAGCATTTT
CASTKLTTSGGSNQPQHF